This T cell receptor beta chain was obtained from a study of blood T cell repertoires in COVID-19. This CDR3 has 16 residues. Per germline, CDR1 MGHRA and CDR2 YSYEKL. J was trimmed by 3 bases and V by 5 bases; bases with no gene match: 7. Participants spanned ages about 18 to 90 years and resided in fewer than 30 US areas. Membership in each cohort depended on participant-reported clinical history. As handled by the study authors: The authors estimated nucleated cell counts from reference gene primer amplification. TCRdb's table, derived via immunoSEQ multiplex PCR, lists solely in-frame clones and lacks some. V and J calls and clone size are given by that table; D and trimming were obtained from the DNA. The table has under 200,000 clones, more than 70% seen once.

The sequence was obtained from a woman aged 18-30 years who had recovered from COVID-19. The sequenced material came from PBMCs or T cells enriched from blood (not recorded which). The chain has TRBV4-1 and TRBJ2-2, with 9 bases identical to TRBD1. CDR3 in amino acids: CASSDLTGGYTGELFF. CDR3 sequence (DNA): TGCGCCAGCAGCGACCTGACAGGGGGATACACCGGGGAGCTGTTTTTT.